This section outlines one TCR beta chain sequence together with its context. The source of the sample is a study of blood T cell repertoires in COVID-19. Sequenced by immunoSEQ multiplex PCR; TCRdb stores in-frame clones only, minus some. The sample holds about 250,000 clones; roughly 83% are singletons and the top ten take about 8.9%. The clonotype was recovered from an elderly man with acute or convalescent COVID-19. What was sequenced was peripheral blood.

The DNA of the CDR3 is TGTGCCAGTAGTATCCCGGGGGACTCCTACAATGAGCAGTTCTTC. Amino acids: CASSIPGDSYNEQFF. J is TRBJ2-1 and V is TRBV19, with D perhaps matching TRBD2 (6 bases). V lost 3 bases and J lost 0, with 9 bases in between. Germline V gene data show CDR1 as LNHDA and CDR2 as SQIVND (reference sequence). The CDR3 runs to 15 residues.